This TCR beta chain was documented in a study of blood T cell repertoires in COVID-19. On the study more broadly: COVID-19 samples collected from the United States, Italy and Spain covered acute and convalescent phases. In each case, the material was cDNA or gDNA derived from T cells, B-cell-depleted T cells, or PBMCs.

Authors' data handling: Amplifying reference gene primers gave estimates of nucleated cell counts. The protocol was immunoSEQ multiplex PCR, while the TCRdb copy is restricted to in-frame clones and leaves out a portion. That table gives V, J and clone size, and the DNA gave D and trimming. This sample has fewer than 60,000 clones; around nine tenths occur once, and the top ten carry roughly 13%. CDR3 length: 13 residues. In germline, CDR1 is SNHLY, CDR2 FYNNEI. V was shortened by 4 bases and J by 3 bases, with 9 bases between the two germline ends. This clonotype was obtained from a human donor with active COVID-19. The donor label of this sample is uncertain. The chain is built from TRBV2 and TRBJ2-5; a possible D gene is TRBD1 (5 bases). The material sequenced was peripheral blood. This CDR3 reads CASSGVGEETQYF. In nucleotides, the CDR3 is TGTGCCAGCAGTGGTGTAGGGGAAGAGACCCAGTACTTC.